This T cell receptor (beta chain) originates from a study of identical twins. Turning to this clonotype: Antigen unknown.

Findings and caveats of the study: Zero-insertion findings could be partly confounded by invariant cells (MAIT and iNKT cells). Modelling underestimated the level of out-of-frame TCR alpha sharing observed in monozygotic twins.

TCRdb reprocessed the 5' RACE reads via MiXCR and lists one record per CDR3 protein. The table records about 660,000 distinct CDR3 sequences, under 9% of them present only once. Trimming at V came to 6 bases and at J to 5 bases, leaving 17 bases not matched to a gene. The CDR3 is 19 residues long. From germline, CDR1 is MNHEY and CDR2 SVGEGT. The same specimen was also included in a second study, on yellow fever vaccine responses in identical twins. That study reports: Twins' vaccine T cell responses were reported to seem partly convergent and partly personalized.

This chain links TRBV6-2 or TRBV6-3 with TRBJ2-2; TRBD1 agrees at 11 bases. Sequencing input: PBMCs. The TCR sequence derives from a young woman in good health. The CDR3 DNA is TGTGCCAGCAGCCCCCCTCGTGGCCGGGGACAGGGGGGTACCGGGGAGCTGTTTTTT. The encoded protein is CASSPPRGRGQGGTGELFF.